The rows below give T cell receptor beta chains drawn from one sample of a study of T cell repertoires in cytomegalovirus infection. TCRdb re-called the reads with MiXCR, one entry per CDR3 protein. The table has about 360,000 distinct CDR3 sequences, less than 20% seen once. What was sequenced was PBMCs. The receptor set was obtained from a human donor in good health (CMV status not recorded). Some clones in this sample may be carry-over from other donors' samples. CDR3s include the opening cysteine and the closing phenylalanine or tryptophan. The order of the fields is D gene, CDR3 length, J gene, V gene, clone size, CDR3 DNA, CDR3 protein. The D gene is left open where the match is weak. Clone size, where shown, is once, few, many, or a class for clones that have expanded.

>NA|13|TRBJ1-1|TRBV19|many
TGTGCCAGTAGTATGGAAATGAACACTGAAGCTTTCTTT
CASSMEMNTEAFF
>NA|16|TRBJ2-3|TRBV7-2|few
TGTGCCAGCAGCTTAGCATGGGGGATTTTCACAGATACGCAGTATTTT
CASSLAWGIFTDTQYF
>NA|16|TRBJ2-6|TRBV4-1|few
TGCGCCAGCAGCCAGTTGTATAGCTCTGGGGCCAACGTCCTGACTTTC
CASSQLYSSGANVLTF
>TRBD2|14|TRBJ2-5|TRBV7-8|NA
TGTGCCGGCAGCTTAATCGCGGGGGGAGAGACCCAGTACTTC
CAGSLIAGGETQYF
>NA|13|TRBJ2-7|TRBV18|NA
TGTGCCAGCTCACCAGGGGCGCAGGGCGAGCAGTACTTC
CASSPGAQGEQYF
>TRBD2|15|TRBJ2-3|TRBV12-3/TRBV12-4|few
TGTGCCAGCAGGGGACTAGCGGGAACCACAGATACGCAGTATTTT
CASRGLAGTTDTQYF
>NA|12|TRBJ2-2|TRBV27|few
TGTGCCAGCGGGGGTGGTGGCGGGGAGCTGTTTTTT
CASGGGGGELFF
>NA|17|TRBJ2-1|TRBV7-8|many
TGTGCCAGCAGGCAAACTTGGAGGGAGAATAGCAGACATGAGCAGTTCTTC
CASRQTWRENSRHEQFF
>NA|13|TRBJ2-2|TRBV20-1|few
TGCAGTGCTAGAGACCCCAACACCGGGGAGCTGTTTTTT
CSARDPNTGELFF
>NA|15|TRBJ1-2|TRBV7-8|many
TGTGCCAGCAGCTCCCATAGACGGGGGGACGGGGGCTACACCTTC
CASSSHRRGDGGYTF
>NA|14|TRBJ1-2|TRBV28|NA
TGTGCCAGCAGTTTGGCGAATTGGAAAGGGGGCTACACCTTC
CASSLANWKGGYTF
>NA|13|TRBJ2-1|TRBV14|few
TGTGCCAGCAGCCAAGCCCCCCGCAATGAGCAGTTCTTC
CASSQAPRNEQFF
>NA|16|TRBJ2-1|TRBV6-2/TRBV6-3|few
TGTGCCAGCAGACTCCCGGCCCTAGGGCCCTACAATGAGCAGTTCTTC
CASRLPALGPYNEQFF
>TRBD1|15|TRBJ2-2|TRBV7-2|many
TGTGCCAGCAGCTTAGTAGGGACAGGGGCCGGGGAGCTGTTTTTT
CASSLVGTGAGELFF
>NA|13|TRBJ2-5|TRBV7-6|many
TGTGCCAGCAGCTGGGTGGGCCAAGAGACCCAGTACTTC
CASSWVGQETQYF
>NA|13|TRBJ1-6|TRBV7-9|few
TGTGCCAGCACAGGGGCCTATAATTCACCCCTCCACTTT
CASTGAYNSPLHF
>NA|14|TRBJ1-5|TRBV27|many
TGTGCCAGCAGTTTAGCCCCGGGGACGCGGCCCCAGCATTTT
CASSLAPGTRPQHF
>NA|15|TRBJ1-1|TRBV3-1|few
TGTGCCAGCACCTCAAATTTAGGGGGGGACACTGAAGCTTTCTTT
CASTSNLGGDTEAFF
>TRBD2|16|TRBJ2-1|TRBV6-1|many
TGTGCCAGCAGTGCGGGACTAGCGGGGGGTTACAATGAGCAGTTCTTC
CASSAGLAGGYNEQFF
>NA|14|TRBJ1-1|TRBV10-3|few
TGTGCCACCGCGACGGGTACCGTATTGACTGAAGCTTTCTTT
CATATGTVLTEAFF
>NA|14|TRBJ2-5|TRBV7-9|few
TGTGCCAGCAGCCATGACAGAGACCAAGAGACCCAGTACTTC
CASSHDRDQETQYF
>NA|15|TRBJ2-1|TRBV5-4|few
TGTGCCAGCAGCAAAGGACTCAGCTCCTACAATGAGCAGTTCTTC
CASSKGLSSYNEQFF
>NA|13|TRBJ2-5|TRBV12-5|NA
TGTGCTAGTGGTTCAGGGACTCAAGAGACCCAGTACTTC
CASGSGTQETQYF
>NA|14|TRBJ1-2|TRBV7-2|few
TGTGCCAGCAGCTCGGCAGGGAGGGGCTATGGCTACACCTTC
CASSSAGRGYGYTF
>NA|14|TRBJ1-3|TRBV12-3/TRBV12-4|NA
TGTGCCAGTAGGGAGACAGGTGGTGGAAACACCATATATTTT
CASRETGGGNTIYF
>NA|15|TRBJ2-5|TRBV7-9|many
TGTGCCAGCAGCCCGGCGACCGTAGCACAAGAGACCCAGTACTTC
CASSPATVAQETQYF
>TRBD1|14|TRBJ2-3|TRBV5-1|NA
TGCGCCAGCAGCTCGGACAGGGGGGGGAATACGCAGTATTTT
CASSSDRGGNTQYF
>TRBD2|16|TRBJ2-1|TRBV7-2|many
TGTGCCAGCAGCTTAGAAAGGACTAGGGGAACCAATGAGCAGTTCTTC
CASSLERTRGTNEQFF
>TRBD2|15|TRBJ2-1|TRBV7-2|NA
TGTGCCAGCAGCTTACGGGTAGCGGGAGCGGATGAGCAGTTCTTC
CASSLRVAGADEQFF
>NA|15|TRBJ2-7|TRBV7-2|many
TGTGCCAGCAGCTTACTGGCGAGGCTTTCCTACGAGCAGTACTTC
CASSLLARLSYEQYF
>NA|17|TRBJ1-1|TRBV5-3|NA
TGTGCCAGCAGCTTGGTGGGGCAGGGCGTCCCGAACACTGAAGCTTTCTTT
CASSLVGQGVPNTEAFF
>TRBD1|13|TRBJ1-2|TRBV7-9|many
TGTGCCAGCAGCTTAGGGGACAGCTATGGCTACACCTTC
CASSLGDSYGYTF
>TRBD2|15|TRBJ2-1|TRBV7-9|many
TGTGCCAGCAGCGCAAACCGGGACTGGGGGGGAAAGCAGTTCTTC
CASSANRDWGGKQFF
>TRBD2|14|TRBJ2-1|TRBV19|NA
TGTGCCAGTAGTATTAGCGGGAGTGACAATGAGCAGTTCTTC
CASSISGSDNEQFF
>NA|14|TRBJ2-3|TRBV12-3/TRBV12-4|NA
TGTGCCAGCACCGTGGGGGGAAGCACAGATACGCAGTATTTT
CASTVGGSTDTQYF
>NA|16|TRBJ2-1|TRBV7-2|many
TGTGCCAGCAGCGATTCCACCGGGCTAGTCGGTCGTGAGCAGTTCTTC
CASSDSTGLVGREQFF
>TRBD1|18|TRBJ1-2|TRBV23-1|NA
TGCGCCAGCAGTCAAACGCTCGGGACAGGGGGTCCGTCGGAGGGCTACACCTTC
CASSQTLGTGGPSEGYTF
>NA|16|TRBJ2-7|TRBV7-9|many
TGTGCCAGCAGCTTAGGAGGGGGAGGGTTAAGCTACGAGCAGTACTTC
CASSLGGGGLSYEQYF
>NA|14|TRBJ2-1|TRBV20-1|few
TGCAGTGCCCCCGCAGCGGGTTATTTCAATGAGCAGTTCTTC
CSAPAAGYFNEQFF
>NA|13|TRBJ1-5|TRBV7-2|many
TGTGCCAGCAGCCGGGACGCCAATCAGCCCCAGCATTTT
CASSRDANQPQHF
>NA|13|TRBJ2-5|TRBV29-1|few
TGCAGCGTTGGGGCAGGCCAGGGGGAGACCCAGTACTTC
CSVGAGQGETQYF
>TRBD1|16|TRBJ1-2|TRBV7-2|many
TGTGCCAGCAGCTTAAACAGACAGGGGGCGTCCTATGGCTACACCTTC
CASSLNRQGASYGYTF
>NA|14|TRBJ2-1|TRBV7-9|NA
TGTGCCAGCAGCTCCTTGGACTTTCGAAATGAGCAGTTCTTC
CASSSLDFRNEQFF
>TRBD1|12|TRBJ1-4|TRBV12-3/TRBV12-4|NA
TGTGCCAGCAGTCCGACAGGGGGAAAACTGTTTTTT
CASSPTGGKLFF
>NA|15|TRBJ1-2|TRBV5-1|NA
TGCGCCAGCAGCTTGGAAACCACAGGGAGCCATGGCTACACCTTC
CASSLETTGSHGYTF
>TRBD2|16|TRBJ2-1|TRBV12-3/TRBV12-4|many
TGTGCCAGCAGTTTAGTCCCAGGGACTAGCAAGAATGAGCAGTTCTTC
CASSLVPGTSKNEQFF
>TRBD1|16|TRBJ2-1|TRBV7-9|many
TGTGCCAGCAGCGCCGGGACAGGGGGCATTCTAGATGAGCAGTTCTTC
CASSAGTGGILDEQFF
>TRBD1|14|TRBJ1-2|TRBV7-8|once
TGTGCCAGCAGCTTAAGGGACAGCCACTATGGCTACACCTTC
CASSLRDSHYGYTF
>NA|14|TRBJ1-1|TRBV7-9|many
TGTGCCAGCAGCTTAGTCCAGGGTTTAACTGAAGCTTTCTTT
CASSLVQGLTEAFF
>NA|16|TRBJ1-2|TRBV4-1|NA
TGCGCCAGCAGCCCGAGGGTGGGGGGGCTAATCGGCGGCTACACCTTC
CASSPRVGGLIGGYTF
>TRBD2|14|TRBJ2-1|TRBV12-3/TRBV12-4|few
TGTGCCAGCAGTGGGACTAGCGGGGCGGATGAGCAGTTCTTC
CASSGTSGADEQFF
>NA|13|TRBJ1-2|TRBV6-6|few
TGTGCCAGCAGTTACGGCGGGGGTGATGGCTACACCTTC
CASSYGGGDGYTF
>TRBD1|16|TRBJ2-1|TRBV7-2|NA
TGTGCCAGCAGCTCTAGGTGGACAGGGGTCAGAAATGAGCAGTTCTTC
CASSSRWTGVRNEQFF
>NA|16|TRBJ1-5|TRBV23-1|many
TGCGCCAGCAGTCGTGGCCGAAGGGACCGTAATCAGCCCCAGCATTTT
CASSRGRRDRNQPQHF